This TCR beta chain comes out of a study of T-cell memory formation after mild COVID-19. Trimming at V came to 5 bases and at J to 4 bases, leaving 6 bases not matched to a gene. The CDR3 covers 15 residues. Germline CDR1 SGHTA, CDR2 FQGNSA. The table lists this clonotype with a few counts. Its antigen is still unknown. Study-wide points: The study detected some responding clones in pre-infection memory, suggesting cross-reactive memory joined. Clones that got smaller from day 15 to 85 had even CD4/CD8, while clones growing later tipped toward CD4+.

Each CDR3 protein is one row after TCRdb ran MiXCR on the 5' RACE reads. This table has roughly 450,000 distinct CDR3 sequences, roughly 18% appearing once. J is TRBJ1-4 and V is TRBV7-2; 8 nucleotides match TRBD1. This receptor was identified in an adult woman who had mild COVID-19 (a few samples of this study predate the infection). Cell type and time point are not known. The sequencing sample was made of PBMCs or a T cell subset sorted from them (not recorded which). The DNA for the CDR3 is TGTGCCAGCAGCCCCTTCAGGGGGCGTAATGAAAAACTGTTTTTT. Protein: CASSPFRGRNEKLFF.